Listed here are 30 T cell receptor beta chains from one sample, sequenced in a study of T cell clonotyping in hematopoietic cell transplantation. Stated time point: recipient sample about 28 days before transplant, after cytoreduction. Only in-frame clones appear in the TCRdb table, and some are missing; sequencing was by immunoSEQ multiplex PCR. The table lists roughly 30,000 clones, 82% of them singletons. This specimen was peripheral blood mononuclear cells, taken before stem cell transplant. These receptors were taken from a man aged 35 to 55 with acute myeloid leukemia. Some clones in this sample may be carry-over from other donors' samples.

This chain uses TRBV5-4 with TRBJ2-5, with 7 bases matching TRBD1. Germline V gene lookup returns CDR1 SGHNT and CDR2 YYREEE (reference sequence). V lost 0 bases and J lost 4; bases outside the gene matches: 6. The CDR3 totals 15 residues. Here the CDR3 DNA reads TGTGCCAGCAGCTTGGCTCGAGGGACAGCAGAGACCCAGTACTTC. Protein: CASSLARGTAETQYF. Full variable domain (outside the CDR3, taken from reference TRBV5-4 and TRBJ2-5): ETGVTQSPTHLIKTRGQQVTLRCSSQSGHNTVSWYQQALGQGPQFIFQYYREEENGRGNFPPRFSGLQFPNYSSELNVNALELDDSALYLCASSLARGTAETQYFGPGTRLLVL.

CDR3 loop: CASSSLRGTETQYF. The CDR3 DNA reads as TGTGCCAGCAGCTCCCTCCGGGGGACGGAGACCCAGTACTTC. The chain is built from TRBV11-3 and TRBJ2-5; the D gene is possibly TRBD2 (6 bases). The CDR3 runs to 14 residues. V shed 4 bases and J shed 5 bases, with 14 bases lying between them. From germline, CDR1 is SGHNT and CDR2 YENEEA.

V is TRBV9 and J is TRBJ2-3, with D possibly matching TRBD2 (6 bases). Germline V gene sequence: CDR1 SGDLS, CDR2 YYNGEE. Trimming cost V 2 bases and J 3 bases, with 19 bases left between them. The CDR3 is 17 amino acids. Here the CDR3 DNA reads TGTGCCAGCAGCGTTAGTATCGCGCAGCGGGCGACAGATACGCAGTATTTT. Its translation is CASSVSIAQRATDTQYF.

CDR3 nucleotide sequence: TGCAGCGTTGAAGAGGCCTGGGGGTCTGAAGCTTTCTTT. This gives the protein CSVEEAWGSEAFF. The V and J genes are TRBV29-1 and TRBJ1-1, with D possibly being TRBD1 (5 bases). The CDR3 totals 13 residues. Germline V gene sequence: CDR1 SQVTM, CDR2 ANQGSEA. The V end lost 0 bases, the J end lost 6 bases, and 11 bases lay between the germline ends.

This clone appeared a few times. V usage is TRBV7-6 and J usage is TRBJ2-7; 7 bases are a match to TRBD1. Per germline, CDR1 SGHVS and CDR2 FNYEAQ. Trimming took 1 base from V and 1 from J; bases not matched to a gene: 1. The CDR3 covers 14 residues. The CDR3 reads CASSLEDRSYEQYF. The CDR3 nucleotides read TGTGCCAGCAGCTTAGAGGACAGGTCCTACGAGCAGTACTTC.

DNA for the CDR3: TGTGCCAGCAGCTTAGGGGCGGACACTGAAGCTTTCTTT. Protein: CASSLGADTEAFF. The chain combines TRBV5-8 with TRBJ1-1; possible D gene TRBD1, 5 bases. The germline V gene encodes CDR1 SGHTS and CDR2 YDEGEE. The CDR3 has 13 amino acids. Trimming stripped 2 bases from V and 3 bases from J, with 8 bases between.

The J gene is TRBJ1-2, the V gene TRBV6-5; TRBD1 is a possible D gene (6 bases). V shed 6 bases and J shed 2 bases, with 16 bases lying between them. The germline V gene has CDR1 MNHEY and CDR2 SVGAGI. The CDR3 has 15 amino acids. CDR3 DNA sequence: TGTGCCAGCAGCCCCCCGGCCAGGGGAAACTATGGCTACACCTTC. Its translation is CASSPPARGNYGYTF.

The V and J genes are TRBV19 and TRBJ2-2, with 7 nucleotides matching TRBD2. Unmatched junction bases numbered 4, after V lost 5 bases and J lost 1 base. CDR1 LNHDA and CDR2 SQIVND come from the germline V gene (reference sequence). The CDR3 has 15 residues. This CDR3 is CASSPGTKNTGELFF. The CDR3 DNA reads as TGTGCCAGTAGTCCCGGGACTAAGAACACCGGGGAGCTGTTTTTT.

V is TRBV7-9 and J is TRBJ1-5, with D perhaps TRBD1 (5 bases). CDR3 length: 15 amino acids. The germline CDR1 and CDR2 sequences are SEHNR and FQNEAQ (reference sequence). Trimming removed 1 base at V and 5 bases at J, with 12 bases between. CDR3 coding DNA: TGTGCCAGCAGCTTAGGTGAAGGGGCCCATCAGCCCCAGCATTTT. Amino acids: CASSLGEGAHQPQHF.

About this clone: An end of the junction differs from the germline gene, which may be a read error. The V gene is TRBV5-5, the J gene TRBJ2-5, with a tentative D call TRBD1 (6 bases). The CDR3 is 12 amino acids. In germline, CDR1 is SGHKS, CDR2 YYEKEE (reference sequence). CDR3 DNA sequence: TGTGCCAGCAGCCATGAGGGGGACATATCCGACTTC. It codes for CASSHEGDISDF.

This clone was observed a few times. The chain employs TRBV29-1 and TRBJ2-2; 7 bases are a match to TRBD1. The CDR3 consists of 13 residues. J lost 2 bases, V lost 4 bases, and 1 base had no gene match. Germline assignment: CDR1 SQVTM and CDR2 ANQGSEA. The CDR3, as DNA: TGCAGCGTTGGACAGGGTAACACCGGGGAGCTGTTTTTT. Translated: CSVGQGNTGELFF.

The chain carries TRBV13 and TRBJ1-2; D is unclear. CDR3 length: 15 residues. The germline V gene encodes CDR1 PRHDT and CDR2 FYEKMQ (reference sequence). The ends were cut back, 5 bases at V and 5 bases at J, with 18 bases in the middle. DNA of the CDR3: TGTGCCAGCAGCCTGATGAGGGCAGGCATATATGGCTACACCTTC. Amino acids: CASSLMRAGIYGYTF.

In this sample, this clone turned up a few times. This sequence joins TRBV2 and TRBJ2-3, with 7 bases that match TRBD1. Trimming took 6 bases from V and 1 from J; bases not matched to a gene: 1. Germline lookup yields CDR1 SNHLY and CDR2 FYNNEI. The CDR3 length is 13 residues. The CDR3, as DNA: TGTGCCAGCAGGGGGACAGGCACAGATACGCAGTATTTT. Translating it yields CASRGTGTDTQYF.

The chain joins TRBV30 to TRBJ2-2; D gene uncertain. Germline V gives CDR1 GTSNPN, CDR2 SVGIG (reference sequence). The CDR3 runs 13 residues. V gave up 4 bases and J gave up 5 bases, with 11 bases separating them. The CDR3: CAWNLGTTGELFF. The CDR3, as DNA: TGTGCCTGGAATTTGGGTACGACCGGGGAGCTGTTTTTT.

This clone has a single count. The chain carries TRBV9 and TRBJ2-2, with D perhaps matching TRBD2 (6 bases). V lost 0 bases and J 6 bases, leaving 12 bases between the germline ends. Germline V gene sequence: CDR1 SGDLS, CDR2 YYNGEE. The CDR3 has 15 amino acids. The CDR3 reads CASSVGGVRAGELFF. DNA for the CDR3: TGTGCCAGCAGCGTAGGGGGGGTTCGGGCCGGGGAGCTGTTTTTT.

The rearrangement uses TRBV11-2 and TRBJ1-6; no reliable D call. The CDR3 consists of 13 residues. With 0 bases removed from V and 7 bases from J, the gap between germline ends came to 4 bases. Per germline, CDR1 SGHAT and CDR2 FQNNGV. CDR3 region: CASSLEGNSPLHF. The CDR3 DNA is TGTGCCAGCAGCTTAGAAGGGAATTCACCCCTCCACTTT.

The gene calls are TRBV2 and TRBJ2-7, with TRBD2 identical over 9 bases. The germline V gene has CDR1 SNHLY and CDR2 FYNNEI. The CDR3 contains 14 residues. Trimming removed 5 bases from V and 4 bases from J; junction bases left unmatched: 6. CDR3 in amino acids: CASSNGLARYEQYF. CDR3 DNA sequence: TGTGCCAGCAGTAATGGACTAGCGAGATACGAGCAGTACTTC. Full variable domain (rest looked up from reference TRBV2 and TRBJ2-7): EPEVTQTPSHQVTQMGQEVILRCVPISNHLYFYWYRQILGQKVEFLVSFYNNEISEKSEIFDDQFSVERPDGSNFTLKIRSTKLEDSAMYFCASSNGLARYEQYFGPGTRLTVT.

CDR3 nucleotide sequence: TGTGCCAGCAGCCCCTCACTTGGACAGGGGGCGGGGGAGCAGTACTTC. Translating gives CASSPSLGQGAGEQYF. This chain joins TRBV7-9 and TRBJ2-7; 11 nucleotides agree with TRBD1. This CDR3 region has 16 residues. V shed 5 bases, J shed 7 bases, and the junction held 13 bases outside the gene matches. Germline V gene sequence: CDR1 SEHNR, CDR2 FQNEAQ (reference sequence).

The chain combines TRBV6-1 with TRBJ2-1, with TRBD1 identical over 8 bases. CDR3 length: 15 residues. CDR1 is MNHNS and CDR2 is SASEGT in the germline V gene. The J segment lost 0 bases and the V segment lost 6 bases, leaving 4 bases of the junction unmatched. The CDR3 loop is CASRRQGYSYNEQFF. The CDR3 DNA follows: TGTGCCAGCAGGCGACAGGGGTACTCCTACAATGAGCAGTTCTTC.

V and J are TRBV6-6 and TRBJ2-7, with 9 bases that match TRBD1. V lost 6 bases, J lost 5 bases, and 5 bases stayed unmatched. CDR3 length: 13 amino acids. Germline-derived CDR1 and CDR2 are MNHNY and SVGAGI (reference sequence). The CDR3 region is CASSTGTGNEQYF. The CDR3 coding sequence is TGTGCCAGCAGCACCGGGACAGGGAACGAGCAGTACTTC.

The genes are TRBV11-3 and TRBJ2-5; D is uncertain. The germline V and J ends were trimmed by 4 bases and 7 bases, with 13 bases remaining between them. Germline V gene sequence: CDR1 SGHNT, CDR2 YENEEA. CDR3 length: 13 amino acids. This CDR3 is CASSSPGLRTQYF. DNA of the CDR3: TGTGCCAGCAGCTCCCCGGGTCTGCGGACCCAGTACTTC.

This chain links TRBV11-3 with TRBJ2-1; D is perhaps TRBD2 (7 bases). The germline CDR1 and CDR2 sequences are SGHNT and YENEEA. The CDR3 length is 15 residues. The V end was cut by 5 bases, the J end by 6 bases, with 17 bases between. CDR3 sequence reads: CASSPRGREINEQFF. The CDR3 DNA reads as TGTGCCAGCAGCCCCCGGGGGCGGGAGATCAATGAGCAGTTCTTC.

The V and J genes are TRBV5-5 and TRBJ1-2; the match to TRBD1 covers 8 bases. Germline trimming cut 4 bases from V and 1 base from J; bases unmatched to any gene: 6. Germline-derived CDR1 and CDR2 are SGHKS and YYEKEE (reference sequence). This CDR3 comprises 15 residues. The chain's CDR3 is CASSADRVINYGYTF. The DNA for the CDR3 is TGTGCCAGCAGCGCGGACAGGGTGATTAACTATGGCTACACCTTC.

Note on this clone: Its ends do not fully match the called genes, so a read error is possible. The V call is TRBV5-4, the J call TRBJ2-2; weak D call: TRBD1 (5 bases). The CDR3 runs to 14 residues. The V gene's germline CDR1 is SGHNT and CDR2 YYREEE (reference sequence). CDR3 sequence reads: CSSSLEDSSGELFF. CDR3 nucleotides: TGTTCCAGCAGCTTGGAAGACAGTTCCGGGGAGCTGTTTTTT.

V and J are TRBV11-2 and TRBJ2-1; 9 bases align to TRBD2. Germline V gives CDR1 SGHAT, CDR2 FQNNGV. This CDR3 is built from 16 residues. After removal of 5 bases from V and 6 bases from J, the junction contained 11 bases not matched to a gene. The CDR3 protein is CASSGAGGPLSNEQFF. CDR3 DNA: TGTGCCAGCAGCGGGGCGGGAGGGCCATTAAGCAATGAGCAGTTCTTC.

This chain links TRBV27 with TRBJ2-2; 13 bases line up with TRBD2. CDR1 is MNHEY, CDR2 SMNVEV, per germline (reference sequence). The CDR3 consists of 16 residues. The V segment lost 4 bases and the J segment 9 bases; nucleotides outside the gene matches: 8. The CDR3 is CASSSQLAGGLRELFF. The CDR3 DNA sequence: TGTGCCAGCAGTTCCCAACTAGCGGGAGGGCTCCGGGAGCTGTTTTTT.

The V call is TRBV7-2, the J call TRBJ1-5, with 7 bases fitting TRBD1. J gave up 4 bases and V 3 bases, and 9 bases lay outside the gene matches. CDR3 length equals 16 residues. The V gene's germline CDR1 is SGHTA and CDR2 FQGNSA. The CDR3 region is CASSFANRGKNQPQHF. CDR3 DNA: TGTGCCAGCAGCTTCGCCAACAGGGGAAAAAATCAGCCCCAGCATTTT.

The V and J genes are TRBV29-1 and TRBJ2-4; the match to TRBD2 covers 7 bases. Germline V lookup: CDR1 SQVTM, CDR2 ANQGSEA. V gave up 3 bases and J gave up 5 bases; unmatched junction bases: 1. CDR3 length: 12 residues. CDR3 coding DNA: TGCAGCGTTGATGGGGGGGAAAACATTCAGTACTTC. It is translated as CSVDGGENIQYF. The variable domain in full, completed from reference TRBV29-1 and TRBJ2-4, reads SAVISQKPSRDICQRGTSLTIQCQVDSQVTMMFWYRQQPGQSLTLIATANQGSEATYESGFVIDKFPISRPNLTFSTLTVSNMSPEDSSIYLCSVDGGENIQYFGAGTRLSVL.

This rearrangement joins TRBV7-9 to TRBJ2-6, with a tentative D call TRBD1 (5 bases). This CDR3 region has 16 residues. Trimming stripped 2 bases from V and 7 bases from J, with 15 bases between. The germline V gene has CDR1 SEHNR and CDR2 FQNEAQ (reference sequence). In nucleotides, the CDR3 is TGTGCCAGCAGCTTAAGGGGCATAACGAGCGCCAACGTCCTGACTTTC. It codes for CASSLRGITSANVLTF.

V is TRBV6-5 and J is TRBJ1-1; D might be TRBD1 (5 bases). From germline, CDR1 is MNHEY and CDR2 SVGAGI. V lost 2 bases, J lost 7 bases, and 8 bases lay in between. The CDR3 sequence is 12 residues long. CDR3 protein: CASSYGGGEAFF. As DNA, the CDR3 is TGTGCCAGCAGTTACGGGGGTGGTGAAGCTTTCTTT.